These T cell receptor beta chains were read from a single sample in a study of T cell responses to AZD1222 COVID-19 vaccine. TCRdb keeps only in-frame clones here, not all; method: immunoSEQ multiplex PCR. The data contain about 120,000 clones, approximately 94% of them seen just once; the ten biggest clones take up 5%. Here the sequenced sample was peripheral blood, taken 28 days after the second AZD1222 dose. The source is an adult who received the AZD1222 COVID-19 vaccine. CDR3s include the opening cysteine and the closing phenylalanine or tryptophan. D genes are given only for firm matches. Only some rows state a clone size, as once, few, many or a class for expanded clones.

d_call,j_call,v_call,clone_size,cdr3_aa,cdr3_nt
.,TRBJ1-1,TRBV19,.,CASTRVFMNTEAFF,TGTGCCAGTACCAGGGTATTCATGAACACTGAAGCTTTCTTT
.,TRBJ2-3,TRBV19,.,CASSITLSASTDTQYF,TGTGCCAGTAGTATAACTCTTTCGGCTAGCACAGATACGCAGTATTTT
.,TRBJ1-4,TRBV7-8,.,CASSPGTYEKLFF,TGTGCCAGCAGCCCCGGGACCTATGAAAAACTGTTTTTT
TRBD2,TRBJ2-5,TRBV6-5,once,CASSPREGRVETQYF,TGTGCCAGCAGTCCCCGGGAGGGAAGAGTGGAGACCCAGTACTTC
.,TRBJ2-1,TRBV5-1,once,CASSFDTRSYNEQFF,TGCGCCAGCAGCTTCGATACACGCTCCTACAATGAGCAGTTCTTC
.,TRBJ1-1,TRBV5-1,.,CASSLRENTEAFF,TGCGCCAGCAGCTTGAGGGAGAACACTGAAGCTTTCTTT
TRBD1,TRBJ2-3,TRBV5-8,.,CASSLGTGPHTDTQYF,TGTGCCAGCAGCTTGGGGACAGGACCTCACACAGATACGCAGTATTTT
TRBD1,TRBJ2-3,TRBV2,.,CASSDRQGRTDTQYF,TGTGCCAGCAGTGACCGACAGGGGCGAACAGATACGCAGTATTTT
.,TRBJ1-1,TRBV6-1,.,CASSEMGARNTEAFF,TGTGCCAGCAGTGAAATGGGGGCTAGGAACACTGAAGCTTTCTTT
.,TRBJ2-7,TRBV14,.,CASSQELDEQYF,TGTGCCAGCAGCCAAGAGCTCGACGAGCAGTACTTC
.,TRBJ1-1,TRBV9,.,CASSVGSGSMNTEAFF,TGTGCCAGCAGCGTAGGGTCAGGGTCCATGAACACTGAAGCTTTCTTT
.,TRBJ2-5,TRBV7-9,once,CASSPRGGLSIQETQYF,TGTGCCAGCAGCCCACGAGGGGGGCTTTCGATTCAAGAGACCCAGTACTTC
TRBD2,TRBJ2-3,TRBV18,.,CASSLGRTSGGETDTQYF,TGTGCCAGCTCACTTGGCCGGACTAGCGGGGGGGAGACAGATACGCAGTATTTT
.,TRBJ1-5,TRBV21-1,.,CASSKTKATYSNQPQHF,TGTGCCAGCAGCAAAACGAAGGCAACCTATAGCAATCAGCCCCAGCATTTT
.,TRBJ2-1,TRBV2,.,CASNFELHNEQFF,TGTGCCAGCAATTTCGAGCTCCACAATGAGCAGTTCTTC
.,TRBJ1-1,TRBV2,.,CASRHDRHTEAFF,TGTGCCAGCAGACACGACAGGCACACTGAAGCTTTCTTT
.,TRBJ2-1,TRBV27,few,CASRDTGYNEQFF,TGTGCCAGCAGGGATACAGGGTACAATGAGCAGTTCTTC
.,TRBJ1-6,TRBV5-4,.,CASSPEGSPLHF,TGTGCCAGCAGCCCGGAAGGTTCACCCCTCCACTTT
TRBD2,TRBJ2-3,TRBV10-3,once,CAIQLAGGSDTQYF,TGTGCCATACAGTTAGCGGGAGGGTCAGATACGCAGTATTTT
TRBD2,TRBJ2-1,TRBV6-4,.,CASSDRTSGTNEQFF,TGTGCCAGCAGTGACAGGACTAGCGGGACCAATGAGCAGTTCTTC
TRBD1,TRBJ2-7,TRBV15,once,CATSIGGQVYEQYF,TGTGCCACCAGCATAGGAGGACAGGTTTACGAGCAGTACTTC
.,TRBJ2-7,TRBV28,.,CASSGLGYEQYF,TGTGCCAGCAGTGGCCTTGGCTACGAGCAGTACTTC
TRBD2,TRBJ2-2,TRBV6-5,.,CASNGLAGNTGELFF,TGTGCCAGCAATGGACTAGCGGGAAACACCGGGGAGCTGTTTTTT
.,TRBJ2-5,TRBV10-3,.,CAISESPSETQYF,TGTGCCATCAGTGAGTCGCCCTCAGAGACCCAGTACTTC
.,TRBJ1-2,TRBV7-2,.,CASSLAGRGGYTF,TGTGCCAGCAGCTTAGCTGGCCGGGGGGGCTACACCTTC
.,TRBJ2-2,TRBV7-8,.,CASSLDRVRPGELFF,TGTGCCAGCAGCTTAGACAGGGTGAGGCCCGGGGAGCTGTTTTTT
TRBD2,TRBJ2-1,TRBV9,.,CASSFGGASSNEQFF,TGTGCCAGCAGCTTCGGGGGGGCCAGTTCCAATGAGCAGTTCTTC
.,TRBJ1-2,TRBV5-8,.,CASRSQRGFYGYTF,TGTGCCAGCAGATCCCAAAGGGGGTTTTATGGCTACACCTTC
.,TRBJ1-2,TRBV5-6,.,CASSYGEGGHGYTF,TGTGCCAGCAGCTACGGGGAGGGTGGGCATGGCTACACCTTC
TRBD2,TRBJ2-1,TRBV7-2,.,CASSLAGTSSYNEQFF,TGTGCCAGCAGCTTAGCTGGGACTAGCTCCTACAATGAGCAGTTCTTC
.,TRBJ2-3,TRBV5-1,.,CASSLAAGSTDTQYF,TGCGCCAGCAGCTTGGCGGCGGGGAGCACAGATACGCAGTATTTT
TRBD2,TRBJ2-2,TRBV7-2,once,CASSLETAGGSGELFF,TGTGCCAGCAGCTTAGAAACAGCGGGAGGGTCCGGGGAGCTGTTTTTT
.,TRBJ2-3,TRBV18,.,CASSPVKDTQYF,TGTGCCAGCTCACCAGTAAAAGATACGCAGTATTTT
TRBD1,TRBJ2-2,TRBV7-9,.,CASSPRTGHKRAGELFF,TGTGCCAGCAGCCCCAGGACAGGCCATAAAAGGGCCGGGGAGCTGTTTTTT
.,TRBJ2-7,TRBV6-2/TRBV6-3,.,CASSKQGSSYEQYF,TGTGCCAGCAGTAAACAAGGGTCTTCCTACGAGCAGTACTTC
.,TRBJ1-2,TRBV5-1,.,CASGYRDYGYTF,TGCGCCAGCGGATACAGGGACTATGGCTACACCTTC
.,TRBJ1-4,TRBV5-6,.,CASTAGPRGLGEKLFF,TGTGCCAGCACCGCCGGTCCACGGGGGCTGGGTGAAAAACTGTTTTTT
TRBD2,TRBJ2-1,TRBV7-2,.,CASSSGLAYNEQFF,TGTGCCAGCAGTTCCGGACTAGCATACAATGAGCAGTTCTTC
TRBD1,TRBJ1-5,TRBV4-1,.,CASSPTQGARVGDNQPQHF,TGCGCCAGCAGCCCCACTCAGGGGGCTCGCGTCGGCGACAATCAGCCCCAGCATTTT
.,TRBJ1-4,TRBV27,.,CASSPGVTNEKLFF,TGTGCCAGCAGTCCCGGGGTGACTAATGAAAAACTGTTTTTT
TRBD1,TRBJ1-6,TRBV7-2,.,CASSLAGTENSPLHF,TGTGCCAGCAGCTTAGCCGGGACAGAAAATTCACCCCTCCACTTT
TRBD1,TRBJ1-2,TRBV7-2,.,CASSLSTGGEDYTF,TGTGCCAGCAGCTTATCGACAGGGGGCGAGGACTACACCTTC
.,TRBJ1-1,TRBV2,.,CASSERGRTEAFF,TGTGCCAGCAGTGAGCGGGGAAGGACTGAAGCTTTCTTT
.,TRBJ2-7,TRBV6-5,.,CASSAEPGRDYEQYF,TGTGCCAGCAGCGCCGAACCGGGACGGGACTACGAGCAGTACTTC
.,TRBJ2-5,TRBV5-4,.,CASSPSGPRRDQYF,TGTGCCAGCAGCCCCTCCGGGCCTCGCAGGGACCAGTACTTC
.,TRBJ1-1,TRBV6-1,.,CASSESRENTEAFF,TGTGCCAGCAGTGAGTCAAGGGAGAACACTGAAGCTTTCTTT
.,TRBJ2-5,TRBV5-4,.,CASRFTLGEETQYF,TGTGCCAGCAGATTCACGTTAGGGGAAGAGACCCAGTACTTC
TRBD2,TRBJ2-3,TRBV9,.,CASSVEGRAGTDTQYF,TGTGCCAGCAGCGTAGAGGGTCGAGCGGGAACAGATACGCAGTATTTT
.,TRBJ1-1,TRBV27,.,CASSLSQGLNTEAFF,TGTGCCAGCAGTTTATCTCAGGGTTTGAACACTGAAGCTTTCTTT
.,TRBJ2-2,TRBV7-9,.,CASSFVRSGAGELFF,TGTGCCAGCAGCTTTGTGAGGTCGGGAGCCGGGGAGCTGTTTTTT
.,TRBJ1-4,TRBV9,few,CASSVGGRGEKLFF,TGTGCCAGCAGCGTAGGGGGTCGCGGGGAAAAACTGTTTTTT
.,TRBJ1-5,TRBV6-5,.,CASRLKRSGQPQHF,TGTGCCAGCAGACTTAAGAGGTCGGGCCAGCCCCAGCATTTT